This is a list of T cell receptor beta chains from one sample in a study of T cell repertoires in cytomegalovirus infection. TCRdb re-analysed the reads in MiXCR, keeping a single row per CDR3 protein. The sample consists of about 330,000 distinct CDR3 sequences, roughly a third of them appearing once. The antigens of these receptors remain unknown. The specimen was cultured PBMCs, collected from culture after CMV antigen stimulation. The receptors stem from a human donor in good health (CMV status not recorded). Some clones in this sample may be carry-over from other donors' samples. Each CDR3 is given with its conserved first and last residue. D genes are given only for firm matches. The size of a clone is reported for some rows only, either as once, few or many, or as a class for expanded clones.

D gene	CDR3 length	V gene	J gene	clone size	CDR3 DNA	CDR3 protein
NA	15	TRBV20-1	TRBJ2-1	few	TGCAGTGCTCCCTTGGACAGCCGACTGTGGAATGAGCAGTTCTTC	CSAPLDSRLWNEQFF
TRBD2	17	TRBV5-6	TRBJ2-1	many	TGTGCCAGCAGCCTCAGGACTAGCGGGAATAGGTACAATGAGCAGTTCTTC	CASSLRTSGNRYNEQFF
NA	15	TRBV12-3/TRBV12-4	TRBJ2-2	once	TGTGCCAGCAGCCATGACCACGGTCAAACCGGGGAGCTGTTTTTT	CASSHDHGQTGELFF
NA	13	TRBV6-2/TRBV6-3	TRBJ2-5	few	TGTGCCAGCAGATGGGACGGGCGGGAGACCCAGTACTTC	CASRWDGRETQYF
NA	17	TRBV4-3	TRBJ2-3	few	TGCGCCAGCAGCCAAGGGGCCGGGAGTCCCCCCACAGATACGCAGTATTTT	CASSQGAGSPPTDTQYF
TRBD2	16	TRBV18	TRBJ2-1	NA	TGTGCCAGCTCACCCGAAGGACTAGCGGGAGGAAATGAGCAGTTCTTC	CASSPEGLAGGNEQFF
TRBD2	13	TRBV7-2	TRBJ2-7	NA	TGTGCCAGCAGCTCAGCGGGAACCTCGGTGCAGTACTTC	CASSSAGTSVQYF
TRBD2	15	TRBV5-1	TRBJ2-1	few	TGCGCCAGCAGCATGGGACTAGCGGGAGTCGATGAGCAGTTCTTC	CASSMGLAGVDEQFF
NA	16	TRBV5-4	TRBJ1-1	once	TGTGCCAGCAGCTTGGCGGTGACAGGAAGATACCCTGAAGCTTTCTTT	CASSLAVTGRYPEAFF
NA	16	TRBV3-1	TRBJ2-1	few	TGTGCCAGCAGCCAAGATTTTCCGGACTGGTCCGGTGAGCAGTTCTTC	CASSQDFPDWSGEQFF
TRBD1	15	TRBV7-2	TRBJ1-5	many	TGTGCCAGCAGCTTAGAGGGACAGGGTAGCCAGCCCCAGCATTTT	CASSLEGQGSQPQHF
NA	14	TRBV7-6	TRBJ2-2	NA	TGTGCCAGCACCCAGACAGTAAACACCGGGGAGCTGTTTTTT	CASTQTVNTGELFF
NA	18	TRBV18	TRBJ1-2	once	TGTGCCAGCTCACCAGGGGGGATATTGGACCTCCGGTTATATGGCTACACCTTC	CASSPGGILDLRLYGYTF
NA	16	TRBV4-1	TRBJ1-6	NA	TGCGCCAGCAGCCAAGGAGGCGCGGGGGTTAATTCACCCCTCCACTTT	CASSQGGAGVNSPLHF
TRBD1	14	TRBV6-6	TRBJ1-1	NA	TGTGCCAGCAGTTCGACAGGGGCGGTTTCACGAGCTTTCTTT	CASSSTGAVSRAFF
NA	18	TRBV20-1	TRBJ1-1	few	TGCAGTGCTAAGAGTTATATCCTCAGTAGGGACGGTAGGACTGAAGCTTTCTTT	CSAKSYILSRDGRTEAFF
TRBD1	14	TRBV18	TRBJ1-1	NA	TGTGCCAGCTCACCATCCAGGGGGCAGAATGAAGCTTTCTTT	CASSPSRGQNEAFF
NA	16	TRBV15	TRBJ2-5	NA	TGTGCCACCAGCAGAGAAGGGATACAGGCCCAAGAGACCCAGTACTTC	CATSREGIQAQETQYF
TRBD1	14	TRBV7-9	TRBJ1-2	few	TGTGCCAGCAGCCCGACGGGACAGATCTATGGCTACACCTTC	CASSPTGQIYGYTF
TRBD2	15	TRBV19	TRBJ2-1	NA	TGTGCCAGTAGTGTACAAGCGGGAGTGAACAATGAGCAGTTCTTC	CASSVQAGVNNEQFF
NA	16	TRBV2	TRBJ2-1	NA	TGTGCCAGCAGCCACTTAAATAGTGGCGGGTGGGATGAGCAGTTCTTC	CASSHLNSGGWDEQFF
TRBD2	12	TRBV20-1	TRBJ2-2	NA	TGCAGTGTGGGAGGGACTACCGGGGAGCTGTTTTTT	CSVGGTTGELFF
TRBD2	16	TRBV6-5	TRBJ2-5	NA	TGTGCCAGCAGGAGGAATCCGGGACTAGCGGAAGAGACCCAGTACTTC	CASRRNPGLAEETQYF
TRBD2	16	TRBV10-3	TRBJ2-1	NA	TGTGCCATCAACCAACTAGCGGGAGGGCCGGGGGATGAGCAGTTCTTC	CAINQLAGGPGDEQFF
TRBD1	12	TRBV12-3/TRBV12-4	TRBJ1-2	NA	TGTGCCAGCACCCAGGGGGCGGGTGGCTACACCTTC	CASTQGAGGYTF
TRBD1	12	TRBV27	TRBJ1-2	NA	TGTGCCAGCAGTCCAAGGGGGCATGGCTACACCTTC	CASSPRGHGYTF
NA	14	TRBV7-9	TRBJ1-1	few	TGTGCCAGCAGCCCCACTGCGGGGAACACTGAAGCTTTCTTT	CASSPTAGNTEAFF
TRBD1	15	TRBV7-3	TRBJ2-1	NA	TGTGCCAGCAGCCCCGACAGGGTGAGAAACAATGAGCAGTTCTTC	CASSPDRVRNNEQFF
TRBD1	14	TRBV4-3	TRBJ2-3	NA	TGCGCCAGCAGCCAAGCCCCAGGGGGAGATACGCAGTATTTT	CASSQAPGGDTQYF
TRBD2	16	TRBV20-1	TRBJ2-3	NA	TGCAGTGCGAGTCCCGGGACTAGCGGGGGGGGGGATACGCAGTATTTT	CSASPGTSGGGDTQYF
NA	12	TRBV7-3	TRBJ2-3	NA	TGTGCCAGCAGCTCCGCTAGCGTCGCGCAGTATTTT	CASSSASVAQYF
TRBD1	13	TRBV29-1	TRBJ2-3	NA	TGCAGCGCACCGGGACAGGACACAGATACGCAGTATTTT	CSAPGQDTDTQYF
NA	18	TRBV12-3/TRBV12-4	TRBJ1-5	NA	TGTGCCAGCAGTTTAAGGTCCTCGGGATTGAGGCTCAATCAGCCCCAGCATTTT	CASSLRSSGLRLNQPQHF
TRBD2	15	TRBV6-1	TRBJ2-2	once	TGTGCCAGCAACCCAGCGGGAGCGGGGTCCGGGGAGCTGTTTTTT	CASNPAGAGSGELFF
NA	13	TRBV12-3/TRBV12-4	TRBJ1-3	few	TGTGCCAGCAGTCAAGTGGGGGGAAACACCATATATTTT	CASSQVGGNTIYF
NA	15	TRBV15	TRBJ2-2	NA	TGTGCCACCAGCAGAGGAGGCCAGCGAGGCGGGGAGCTGTTTTTT	CATSRGGQRGGELFF
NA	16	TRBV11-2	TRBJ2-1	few	TGTGCCAGCAGCTTATTTCTAGGTGGGAGGGGGGGCGAGCAGTTCTTC	CASSLFLGGRGGEQFF
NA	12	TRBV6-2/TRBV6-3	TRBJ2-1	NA	TGTGCCAGCAGTGACGACCCGGTAGGTCCGTTCTTC	CASSDDPVGPFF
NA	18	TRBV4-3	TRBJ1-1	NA	TGCGCCAGCAGCCAAGTGGTACAGGGATCCGGTTGGCACACTGAAGCTTTCTTT	CASSQVVQGSGWHTEAFF
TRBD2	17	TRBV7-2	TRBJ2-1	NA	TGTGCCGGCAGCTTTCAAGGACTAGCGGGATTGTACAATGAGCAGTTCTTC	CAGSFQGLAGLYNEQFF
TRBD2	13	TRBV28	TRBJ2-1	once	TGTGCCAACTCTGTTAGCGGGAGCGATGAGCAGTTCTTC	CANSVSGSDEQFF
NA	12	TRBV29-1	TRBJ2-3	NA	TGCAGCGTTCAGCTAATCACAGATACGCAGTATTTT	CSVQLITDTQYF
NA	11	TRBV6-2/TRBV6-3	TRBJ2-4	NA	TGTGCCACTCAGGGTGTGGACATTCAGTACTTC	CATQGVDIQYF
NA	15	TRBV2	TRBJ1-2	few	TGTGCCAGCAGCGTCGGGGGGCAGTCTAACTATGGCTACACCTTC	CASSVGGQSNYGYTF
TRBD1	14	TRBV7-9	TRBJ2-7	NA	TGTGCCAGCAGTTTCGGACAGGGGGCAAACGAGCAGTACTTC	CASSFGQGANEQYF
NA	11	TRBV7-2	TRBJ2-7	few	TGTGCCAGCAGCTACGTCTACGAGCAGTACTTC	CASSYVYEQYF
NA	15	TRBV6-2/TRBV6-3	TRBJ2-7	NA	TGTGCCAGCAGTTACGCCCCGGACTCTATGGGAGAGCAGTACTTC	CASSYAPDSMGEQYF
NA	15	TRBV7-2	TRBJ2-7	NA	TGTGCCAGCAGCCCCCGGGGTACAGGAGGCTACGAGCAGTACTTC	CASSPRGTGGYEQYF
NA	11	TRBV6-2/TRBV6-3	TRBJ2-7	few	TGTGCCAGCAGTTACTTGGACGAGCAGTACTTC	CASSYLDEQYF
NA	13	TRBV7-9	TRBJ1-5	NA	TGTGCCAGCAGCTTTGGTTACAATCAGCCCCAGCATTTT	CASSFGYNQPQHF
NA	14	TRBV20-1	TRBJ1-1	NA	TGCAGTGCCATAAGGGACGGACAAAACACTGAAGCTTTCTTT	CSAIRDGQNTEAFF
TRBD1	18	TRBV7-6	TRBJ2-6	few	TGTGCCAGCAGCAAACTTGACAGGGGAATTGCTGGGGCCAACGTCCTGACTTTC	CASSKLDRGIAGANVLTF
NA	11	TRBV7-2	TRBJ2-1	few	TGTGCCAGCAGCTTATTCTATGAGCAGTTCTTC	CASSLFYEQFF
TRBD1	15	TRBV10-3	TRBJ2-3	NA	TGTGCCATCAGTGAAGACAGGGGACAAGCAGATACGCAGTATTTT	CAISEDRGQADTQYF
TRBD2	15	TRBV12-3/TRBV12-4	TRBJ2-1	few	TGTGCCAGCAGTTCCCTCGGACTAGCCAACAATGAGCAGTTCTTC	CASSSLGLANNEQFF
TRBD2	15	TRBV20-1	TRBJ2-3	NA	TGCAGTGCCATTAGCGGGGGGCGGAGCACAGATACGCAGTATTTT	CSAISGGRSTDTQYF
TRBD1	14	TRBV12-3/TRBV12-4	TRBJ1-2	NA	TGTGCCAGCAGGCGGACAGGGAGGCTCTATGGCTACACCTTC	CASRRTGRLYGYTF
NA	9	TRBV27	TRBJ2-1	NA	TGTGCCAGACTAAGTGAGCAGTTCTTC	CARLSEQFF
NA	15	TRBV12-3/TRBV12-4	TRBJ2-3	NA	TGTGCCAGCAGTAGAGACTCGTTAAGCACAGATACGCAGTATTTT	CASSRDSLSTDTQYF